This T cell receptor beta chain derives from a study of blood T cell repertoires in COVID-19. Study overall: From the United States, Italy and Spain came samples of acute and convalescent COVID-19. The analysed material was cDNA or gDNA that came from T cells, B-cell-depleted T cells, or PBMCs.

CDR3 size: 15 residues. Trimming at V came to 6 bases and at J to 2 bases, leaving 4 bases not matched to a gene. Germline V gene sequence: CDR1 SGHNT, CDR2 YYREEE (reference sequence). In the study's own analysis: Nucleated cell counts were estimated from reference gene primer amplification. Clones were sequenced by immunoSEQ multiplex PCR, and TCRdb holds only the in-frame ones, with some missing. V and J calls and clone size are as listed in that table; D and trimming were resolved from the DNA. Seen here are 130,000 to 150,000 clones, roughly 90% observed once, and the top ten hold around 1.5%. Material for sequencing was peripheral blood. V is TRBV5-4 and J is TRBJ2-1, with TRBD1 matching 11 bases. The TCR originated in a human donor in a cohort sampled during active COVID-19. CDR3 DNA sequence: TGTGCCAGCAACCGGGACAGGGGGACCTACAATGAGCAGTTCTTC. This encodes CASNRDRGTYNEQFF.